The T cell receptor (beta chain) under discussion was sequenced for a study of prognosis after radiotherapy for stage I lung cancer. Two-round multiplex PCR on genomic DNA was the method by which TCR beta CDR3 was amplified. Round-one PCR had primers specific to each TRBV and TRBJ gene. TCRdb re-analysed the multiplex PCR reads in MiXCR, keeping a single row per CDR3 protein. The sample lists 30,000 or so distinct CDR3 sequences, 25% to 40% occurring once. Worth noting for this clonotype: Its specificity is not known.

J was trimmed by 2 bases and V by 5 bases; bases with no gene match: 7. Germline assignment: CDR1 MNHEY and CDR2 SVGEGT. CDR3 length: 17 amino acids. Study-wide results and limits: Reportedly, TRBV and TRBJ gene usage differed by presence of metastases in patients.

The sample was PBMCs, taken before or after stereotactic body radiation therapy (not recorded which). The clonotype was recovered from a donor older than 45 with non-small cell lung cancer. The chain couples TRBV6-2 or TRBV6-3 to TRBJ1-6, with TRBD1 identical over 9 bases. CDR3 in amino acids: CASSGGGQGPYNSPLHF. In DNA, the CDR3 is TGTGCCAGCAGTGGGGGGGGACAGGGCCCCTATAATTCACCCCTCCACTTT.